This entry is about one TCR beta chain. Its matching antigen is unknown. This sample was included in a study of PD-1 blockade in classical Hodgkin lymphoma. In the study overall: Treatment was intravenous nivolumab, 3 mg/kg every 2 weeks, until progression.

This table comes from immunoSEQ multiplex PCR, and its TCRdb copy is limited to in-frame clones, with some not included. Seen here are about 17,000 clones, 75% to 85% observed once, and the top ten hold about 5%. The study's findings and limits: When set against healthy donors, newly diagnosed patients were reported to show lower baseline TCR diversity. Sources of repertoire differences remain undefined, possibly disease activity or prior therapy.

Every patient was affected by relapse after autologous stem cell transplantation, while exposure to brentuximab vedotin was not uniform. The sample was peripheral blood mononuclear cells (PBMCs), taken at baseline. The clonotype was recovered from a human donor with classical Hodgkin lymphoma.

The CDR3 loop reads CASSFPHRRGQETQYF. CDR3 DNA: TGTGCCAGCAGTTTCCCCCACCGCAGGGGCCAAGAGACCCAGTACTTC. V and J are TRBV28 and TRBJ2-5; possible D gene TRBD1, 6 bases. This CDR3 is 16 amino acids long. Germline CDR1 and CDR2: MDHEN and SYDVKM. V lost 3 bases and J lost 1, with 15 bases in between. The full variable domain, its missing parts supplied by reference TRBV28 and TRBJ2-5, is DVKVTQSSRYLVKRTGEKVFLECVQDMDHENMFWYRQDPGLGLRLIYFSYDVKMKEKGDIPEGYSVSREKKERFSLILESASTNQTSMYLCASSFPHRRGQETQYFGPGTRLLVL.